The 16 T cell receptor beta chains presented below share a single source sample, sequenced in a study of T cells in Graves' hyperthyroidism and ophthalmopathy. Amplification yielded TCR beta CDR3 regions, with RNA transcripts as the source. Carried out on the TCR CDR3, a first-round RT-PCR used the HTBI primer set. A single record per CDR3 protein comes from TCRdb applying MiXCR to the multiplex PCR reads. The sample lists around 440,000 distinct CDR3 sequences; 15% to 18% were seen once. The sequencing sample was made of blood. These receptors originate from a woman aged 18-29 years with Graves' hyperthyroidism.

Ten or more counts support this clonotype. One end of the junction is discordant with germline, which a read error may explain. This chain links TRBV25-1 with TRBJ2-1, with D maybe TRBD2 (5 bases). Looked up from germline, CDR1 is MGHDK and CDR2 is SYGVNS. The CDR3 spans 13 residues. As DNA, the CDR3 is TGTGCCAGCAGCGAATTCGGGAAGAGTGAGCAGTTCTTC. Amino acid sequence: CASSEFGKSEQFF. Complete variable domain (other parts from reference TRBV25-1 and TRBJ2-1): EADIYQTPRYLVIGTGKKITLECSQTMGHDKMYWYQQDPGMELHLIHYSYGVNSTEKGDLSSESTVSRIRTEHFPLTLESARPSHTSQYLCASSEFGKSEQFFGPGTRLTVL.

This clonotype turned up a few times. The chain is built from TRBV4-1 and TRBJ2-2; TRBD2 agrees at 11 bases. The CDR3 totals 15 residues. V trimming: 3 bases; J trimming: 4 bases; junction bases outside the gene matches: 1. The germline gives CDR1 MGHRA, CDR2 YSYEKL. The CDR3 DNA sequence: TGCGCCAGCAGCCATAGCGGGGGGGTCACCGGGGAGCTGTTTTTT. Translation gives CASSHSGGVTGELFF.

This clonotype was observed a few times. In DNA form, the CDR3 reads TGTGCCAGCAGCTTCGCGGACAGGAGAACCTACGAGCAGTACTTC. Protein: CASSFADRRTYEQYF. The V and J genes are TRBV11-2 and TRBJ2-7, with 7 bases aligning to TRBD1. Germline assignment: CDR1 SGHAT and CDR2 FQNNGV. The CDR3 is 15 amino acids. The J segment lost 2 bases and the V segment lost 3 bases, leaving 7 bases of the junction unmatched.

This clonotype was found many times. The chain carries TRBV10-3 and TRBJ1-1; TRBD1 aligns across 8 bases. The V segment lost 5 bases and the J segment 1 base; nucleotides outside the gene matches: 6. The CDR3 runs to 15 residues. Germline lookup yields CDR1 ENHRY and CDR2 SYGVKD. CDR3: CAISSIQGGNTEAFF. The CDR3 bases are TGTGCCATCAGTTCAATACAGGGGGGGAACACTGAAGCTTTCTTT.

This clonotype was observed at least ten times. The rearrangement links TRBV2 to TRBJ2-3; D gene unclear. The CDR3 is 15 residues long. Trimming pared 0 bases from V and 6 bases from J, leaving 13 bases between. Germline V gene data show CDR1 as SNHLY and CDR2 as FYNNEI. This CDR3 is CASSEAGRPKDTQYF. CDR3 DNA sequence: TGTGCCAGCAGTGAAGCGGGCCGCCCGAAGGATACGCAGTATTTT.

This clonotype has a count of ten or more. The chain links TRBV20-1 to TRBJ2-3; no clear D. Germline values: CDR1 DFQATT, CDR2 SNEGSKA (reference sequence). V was pared by 3 bases and J by 2 bases, with 12 bases between. This CDR3 region has 14 residues. The CDR3 sequence: CSAREIRTTDTQYF. As DNA, the CDR3 is TGCAGTGCTAGGGAAATCCGAACCACAGATACGCAGTATTTT.

This clonotype was counted ten times or more. The chain recombines TRBV11-2 with TRBJ2-7; D is possibly TRBD1 (6 bases). The CDR3 runs 15 residues. The germline CDR1 and CDR2 sequences are SGHAT and FQNNGV. The ends were cut back, 2 bases at V and 1 base at J, with 12 bases in the middle. CDR3 region: CASSLTPGVSYEQYF. CDR3 coding DNA: TGTGCCAGCAGCTTAACTCCAGGGGTATCCTACGAGCAGTACTTC.

This clonotype was seen repeatedly, ten times or more. The rearrangement joins TRBV11-1 to TRBJ2-1; D perhaps matches TRBD2 (5 bases). Germline V gene data show CDR1 as SGHAT and CDR2 as FQDESV (reference sequence). The ends were cut back, 5 bases at V and 5 bases at J, with 16 bases in the middle. The CDR3 totals 15 residues. CDR3 sequence (DNA): TGTGCCAGCAGCCACCGAGAGGGAATAAACAATGAGCAGTTCTTC. This encodes CASSHREGINNEQFF.

The table lists this clonotype with many counts. CDR3 residues: CAISESMGGRSFDEQYF. CDR3 in DNA: TGTGCCATCAGTGAGTCTATGGGCGGGAGGTCGTTCGACGAGCAGTACTTC. The rearrangement uses TRBV10-3 and TRBJ2-7; 8 nucleotides agree with TRBD2. Trimming removed 0 bases from V and 5 bases from J; junction bases left unmatched: 12. From germline, CDR1 is ENHRY and CDR2 SYGVKD. The CDR3 has 17 amino acids.

The table lists this clonotype with many counts. The gene calls are TRBV7-3 and TRBJ2-1; possible D gene TRBD1, 5 bases. The CDR3 length is 15 residues. Per the germline V gene, CDR1 is SGHTA and CDR2 is FQGTGA. V was shortened by 2 bases and J by 3 bases, with 11 bases between the two germline ends. CDR3 coding DNA: TGTGCCAGCAGCTTAGGGGCGGCAGACTACAATGAGCAGTTCTTC. Its protein is CASSLGAADYNEQFF.

This clonotype was observed at least ten times. The rearrangement joins TRBV20-1 to TRBJ2-1; 9 nucleotides align to TRBD2. Germline assignment: CDR1 DFQATT and CDR2 SNEGSKA (reference sequence). The CDR3 has 15 residues. Trimming at V came to 3 bases and at J to 6 bases, leaving 9 bases not matched to a gene. DNA of the CDR3: TGCAGTGCTAGCGATCGGACTAGCGAGGGCAATGAGCAGTTCTTC. Translation gives CSASDRTSEGNEQFF.

This clonotype has a handful of counts. The chain employs TRBV27 and TRBJ1-1, with a possible D match to TRBD1 (6 bases). Germline loops: CDR1 MNHEY, CDR2 SMNVEV (reference sequence). This CDR3 is built from 15 residues. Trimming left V 7 bases short and J 1 base short, with 16 bases between. CDR3 amino acids: CASTDLKGGNTEAFF. CDR3 nucleotides: TGTGCCAGCACCGACTTGAAGGGGGGGAACACTGAAGCTTTCTTT.

This clonotype was seen ten or more times. The V and J genes are TRBV7-8 and TRBJ2-1; no clear D. V was shortened by 6 bases and J by 5 bases, with 17 bases between the two germline ends. Looked up from germline, CDR1 is SGHVS and CDR2 is FQNEAQ. The CDR3 contains 15 residues. The CDR3 protein is CASRLTRFLDNEQFF. The CDR3 DNA is TGTGCCAGCAGACTTACGCGTTTCTTGGACAATGAGCAGTTCTTC.

This clonotype was detected many times. The chain recombines TRBV5-1 with TRBJ1-3, with D uncertain. CDR1 is SGHRS and CDR2 is YFSETQ in the germline V gene. V gave up 4 bases and J gave up 3 bases, with 8 bases separating them. The length of the CDR3 is 13 residues. CDR3 amino acids: CASSEGGGNTIYF. CDR3 bases: TGCGCCAGCAGCGAGGGCGGTGGAAACACCATATATTTT. The variable domain in full, completed from reference TRBV5-1 and TRBJ1-3, reads KAGVTQTPRYLIKTRGQQVTLSCSPISGHRSVSWYQQTPGQGLQFLFEYFSETQRNKGNFPGRFSGRQFSNSRSEMNVSTLELGDSALYLCASSEGGGNTIYFGEGSWLTVV.

There are many counts of this clonotype. This rearrangement joins TRBV7-2 to TRBJ2-2; D uncertain. The CDR3 is made up of 12 amino acids. Germline lookup yields CDR1 SGHTA and CDR2 FQGNSA. V was pared by 5 bases and J by 7 bases, with 8 bases between. The CDR3 loop reads CASSLYFGELFF. The CDR3 DNA reads as TGTGCCAGCAGCCTTTATTTCGGGGAGCTGTTTTTT.

This clonotype was picked up many times. This chain connects TRBV11-1 to TRBJ1-1; no clear D gene. Germline assignment: CDR1 SGHAT and CDR2 FQDESV (reference sequence). This CDR3 comprises 15 residues. V was pared by 5 bases and J by 4 bases, with 17 bases between. This CDR3 reads CASSPTAVRGTEAFF. In nucleotides, the CDR3 is TGTGCCAGCAGCCCGACGGCGGTGCGGGGCACTGAAGCTTTCTTT. The full variable domain, its missing parts supplied by reference TRBV11-1 and TRBJ1-1, is EAEVAQSPRYKITEKSQAVAFWCDPISGHATLYWYRQILGQGPELLVQFQDESVVDDSQLPKDRFSAERLKGVDSTLKIQPAELGDSAMYLCASSPTAVRGTEAFFGQGTRLTVV.